The TCR beta chain described here comes from a study of memory CD4+ T cells and cytomegalovirus serostatus. Single viable CD3+CD4+CD8-CD45RO+ cells were sorted as the memory CD4+ T cells. Donors' CMV status reflects serum IgG against pp150, pp28, p38, p52. CD4+ T cells were isolated by positive magnetic selection. The authors' processing: After removing out-of-frame reads, around 2,000,000 distinct TCRbeta sequences remained. TCRdb's table, derived via immunoSEQ multiplex PCR, lists solely in-frame clones and lacks some. Clone size and the V and J calls come from that table; the DNA yielded D and trimming. The top ten hold about 0.6% of the sample, which has some 44,000 clones, roughly 73% seen once. The sequenced sample was memory CD4+ T cells from blood. The clonotype was recovered from an adult in good health and CMV-seronegative.

CDR3 protein: CASSDRKGSNYGYTF. The CDR3 nucleotides read TGCGCCAGCAGCGACAGGAAAGGGTCTAACTATGGCTACACCTTC. The chain joins TRBV5-1 to TRBJ1-2; possible D gene TRBD1, 6 bases. The CDR3 consists of 15 residues. Between the trimmed V and J ends, which lost 4 bases and 0 bases, there was a span of 13 bases. CDR1 is SGHRS, CDR2 YFSETQ, per germline.